The 13 T cell receptor beta chains below come from one sample, sequenced in a study of molecular identifiers for immune sequencing clone quantification. MiXCR, run by TCRdb on the PCR reads, gives a single entry per CDR3 protein. This table holds over 600,000 distinct CDR3 sequences, roughly 21% found once. Sequencing was performed on naive CD8+ T cells from blood, with Jurkat cell RNA spiked in. Subset specified: FACS-sorted CD8+CD4-CCR7+CD45RA+ naive T cells. The receptors originated from a human donor in good health. Some libraries in this study had Jurkat cell RNA spiked in.

This clonotype was detected ten times or more. This rearrangement joins TRBV29-1 to TRBJ2-5; D is ambiguous. V was shortened by 7 bases and J by 2 bases, with 5 bases between the two germline ends. CDR1 is SQVTM, CDR2 ANQGSEA, per germline. The CDR3 sequence is 10 residues long. CDR3 loop: CSAMQETQYF. CDR3 in DNA: TGCAGCGCAATGCAAGAGACCCAGTACTTC.

Many counts were recorded for this clonotype. As DNA, the CDR3 is TGTGCCAGCAGCCAAGGGAGGGCAAATGCCTACGAGCAGTACTTC. Translation gives CASSQGRANAYEQYF. The rearrangement uses TRBV3-1 and TRBJ2-7; maybe TRBD2 (6 bases). There are 15 residues in the CDR3. The V end lost 1 base, the J end lost 2 bases, and 12 bases lay between the germline ends. Germline lookup yields CDR1 LGHDT and CDR2 YNNKEL (reference sequence).

Turning to this clonotype: This may stem from a read error, because a much larger clone lies one nucleotide away. Because the CDR3 is missing its conserved closing phenylalanine or tryptophan, this is likely a read error. As DNA, the CDR3 is TGTGCCTGGAGTGTAACTTGGACCGGGGAGCTGTTTTAT. The encoded protein is CAWSVTWTGELFY. The chain uses TRBV30 and TRBJ2-2, with unresolved D. CDR1 is GTSNPN and CDR2 is SVGIG in the germline V gene (reference sequence). Trimming took 0 bases from V and 5 from J, leaving 7 bases between them. This CDR3 spans 13 amino acids.

This clonotype has just a few counts. One junction end disagrees with the germline gene, perhaps due to a read error. This chain joins TRBV7-6 and TRBJ2-1; D could derive from TRBD1 or TRBD2 (6 bases each). From germline, CDR1 is SGHVS and CDR2 FNYEAQ. CDR3 length equals 13 residues. In nucleotides, the CDR3 is TGTGCCGGCAGGGGACTCAGTCTTGATGAGCAGTTCTTC. It codes for CAGRGLSLDEQFF.

In regard to this clonotype: A much bigger clone sits one base away, suggesting this may be a read error. The rearrangement uses TRBV19 and TRBJ2-1; D is possibly TRBD1 (5 bases). The germline CDR1 and CDR2 sequences are LNHDA and SQIVND (reference sequence). The CDR3 extends over 13 amino acids. Trimming removed 1 base from V and 7 bases from J, with 8 bases in between. The CDR3 nucleotides read TGTGCCAGTAGTATAGGACAGAGTAATGAGCAGTTCTTC. Its translation is CASSIGQSNEQFF. The full variable domain, with the rest looked up from reference TRBV19 and TRBJ2-1, is DGGITQSPKYLFRKEGQNVTLSCEQNLNHDAMYWYRQDPGQGLRLIYYSQIVNDFQKGDIAEGYSVSREKKESFPLTVTSAQKNPTAFYLCASSIGQSNEQFFGPGTRLTVL.

The J gene is TRBJ2-5, the V gene TRBV30; TRBD1 agrees at 9 bases. The germline V gene encodes CDR1 GTSNPN and CDR2 SVGIG (reference sequence). J gave up 5 bases and V 2 bases, and 12 bases lay outside the gene matches. The CDR3 is made up of 16 amino acids. In DNA form, the CDR3 reads TGTGCCTGGAGTCTCCCCAAGACAGGGGGTAAGGAGACCCAGTACTTC. It yields the protein CAWSLPKTGGKETQYF.

At least ten counts were recorded for this clonotype. The chain links TRBV9 to TRBJ2-4; D tentatively fits TRBD1 or TRBD2 (5 bases each). CDR1 and CDR2 from the germline V gene are SGDLS and YYNGEE. This CDR3 spans 19 amino acids. V was trimmed by 9 bases and J by 0 bases, leaving 28 bases between them. In nucleotides, the CDR3 is TGTGCCACCAATACCACATTTAAACGGGGCTGCCTAGCCAAAAACATTCAGTACTTC. Translated, it gives CATNTTFKRGCLAKNIQYF. Full variable domain (remainder filled in from reference TRBV9 and TRBJ2-4): DSGVTQTPKHLITATGQRVTLRCSPRSGDLSVYWYQQSLDQGLQFLIQYYNGEERAKGNILERFSAQQFPDLHSELNLSSLELGDSALYFCATNTTFKRGCLAKNIQYFGAGTRLSVL.

This clonotype was detected a few times. The CDR3 loop reads CASMQGPTNTGELFF. CDR3 coding DNA: TGTGCCAGTATGCAGGGCCCTACGAACACCGGGGAGCTGTTTTTT. The V and J genes are TRBV19 and TRBJ2-2, with D tentatively TRBD1 (5 bases). The CDR3 totals 15 residues. Deletions cut 7 bases from V and 0 bases from J, with 12 bases between. The germline CDR1 and CDR2 sequences are LNHDA and SQIVND (reference sequence).

This clonotype has more than one count but fewer than ten. The gene calls are TRBV29-1 and TRBJ2-1; D is possibly TRBD2 (6 bases). Germline V gene sequence: CDR1 SQVTM, CDR2 ANQGSEA. Between the trimmed V and J ends, which lost 6 bases and 2 bases, there was a span of 11 bases. The CDR3 spans 13 residues. Written as DNA, the CDR3 is TGCAGCGTGAGACTAGTAACCTACAATGAGCAGTTCTTC. Protein product: CSVRLVTYNEQFF.

In its sample, this clonotype was seen many times. This rearrangement joins TRBV7-9 to TRBJ2-3, with 8 bases identical to TRBD2. The CDR3 spans 15 residues. The germline V gene has CDR1 SEHNR and CDR2 FQNEAQ (reference sequence). The J segment lost 5 bases and the V segment lost 5 bases, leaving 9 bases of the junction unmatched. CDR3 region: CASSRPSTSEDTQYF. The CDR3 DNA follows: TGTGCCAGCAGCCGTCCATCGACTAGCGAAGATACGCAGTATTTT.

In its sample, this clonotype was seen a few times. The chain carries TRBV4-3 and TRBJ1-5, with unresolved D. The CDR3 contains 14 residues. V was cut by 0 bases and J by 11 bases, with 14 bases left in between. Looked up from germline, CDR1 is LGHNA and CDR2 is YSLEER. This chain's CDR3 is CASSQDYGVSSQHF. CDR3 in DNA: TGCGCCAGCAGCCAAGATTATGGGGTTTCGTCCCAGCATTTT.

Details on this clonotype: This may be a read error: a much more frequent sequence differs by one nucleotide. This chain connects TRBV20-1 to TRBJ1-1; D remains unclear. The germline V gene encodes CDR1 DFQATT and CDR2 SNEGSKA (reference sequence). The CDR3 covers 10 residues. Here the CDR3 DNA reads TGCGGTGCGCCTACAGTTGAAGCTTTCTTT. Translating gives CGAPTVEAFF.

The chain is built from TRBV9 and TRBJ2-1; the D call may be TRBD1 or TRBD2 (6 bases each). Germline loops: CDR1 SGDLS, CDR2 YYNGEE. V was clipped by 4 bases and J by 3 bases, with 29 bases between them. The CDR3 consists of 20 residues. The CDR3 reads CASSPRHLASYEGGYNEQFF. The CDR3 coding sequence is TGTGCCAGCAGCCCGAGACACCTAGCCTCGTATGAGGGGGGCTACAATGAGCAGTTCTTC.